Listed below are T cell receptor beta chains from one sample, sequenced in a study of blood T cells in healthy people across ages. MiXCR, run by TCRdb on the 5' RACE reads, gives a single entry per CDR3 protein. Of about 640,000 distinct CDR3 sequences in the sample, about 30% were seen once. The specimen was blood. These receptors came from a woman of 80 years or more in good health. The CDR3 runs from the conserved cysteine through the conserved F or W. D genes are given only for firm matches. Not every row has a clone size; where given, it reads once, few, many or a size class.

abundance	v_gene	j_gene	d_gene	CDR3nt	CDR3aa
once	TRBV7-2	TRBJ2-3	TRBD1	TGTGCCAGCAGCTTAGCAGGGCCAGGGGGCGCAGATACGCAGTATTTT	CASSLAGPGGADTQYF
NA	TRBV7-9	TRBJ2-1	NA	TGTGCCAGCAGCCTGTCAGGGGGGGGGCTGGATGAGCAGTTCTTC	CASSLSGGGLDEQFF
many	TRBV29-1	TRBJ2-1	TRBD1	TGCAGCGTTGAGCCCCTTACAGGGGGCGCGAACAATGAGCAGTTCTTC	CSVEPLTGGANNEQFF
many	TRBV7-3	TRBJ1-4	NA	TGTGCCAGCAGCGCCACAGGAGCAACTAATGAAAAACTGTTTTTT	CASSATGATNEKLFF
NA	TRBV12-3/TRBV12-4	TRBJ1-1	NA	TGTGCCAGCAGACCCTACAGCAGGGACCCGACCTCTGAAGCTTTCTTT	CASRPYSRDPTSEAFF
NA	TRBV5-4	TRBJ2-4	NA	TGTGCCAGCAGCTTTGGTGGGGGGGCCAAAAACATTCAGTACTTC	CASSFGGGAKNIQYF
few	TRBV20-1	TRBJ2-1	TRBD2	TGCAGTGCTAGTAAAGCGGGGGTCAACTACAATGGACAGTTCTTC	CSASKAGVNYNGQFF
many	TRBV11-2	TRBJ1-2	NA	TGTGCCAGCAGCTCGGGGGCTAACTATGGCTACACCTTC	CASSSGANYGYTF
many	TRBV13	TRBJ2-7	TRBD1	TGTGCCAGCAGCTTTCGCAGAACAGGGGGCAACCCCTACGAGCAGTACTTC	CASSFRRTGGNPYEQYF
few	TRBV6-6	TRBJ2-5	TRBD2	TGTGCCAGCAGAAATAGCGGGGGGCCACAAGAGACCCAGTACTTC	CASRNSGGPQETQYF
many	TRBV29-1	TRBJ2-3	NA	TGCAGTACAACCACTACTGAGCAGGGGGACTGGCGCGGGGGAGGAGATACGCAGTATTTT	CSTTTTEQGDWRGGGDTQYF
NA	TRBV6-1	TRBJ2-3	TRBD2	TGTGCCAGCAGTGGAGCGGGACTAGCGGGGGGGCTGAGCACAGATACGCAGTATTTT	CASSGAGLAGGLSTDTQYF
NA	TRBV5-5	TRBJ1-4	TRBD1	TGTGCCAGCCGGAGGACAGGTCTGGATGAAAAACTGTTTTTT	CASRRTGLDEKLFF
NA	TRBV20-1	TRBJ2-7	TRBD1	TGCAGTGCTAGTGGGGCAGGGGGCGCAGTCAACGAGCAGTACTTC	CSASGAGGAVNEQYF
many	TRBV27	TRBJ1-1	NA	TGTGCCAGCAGTTCCTACCCGGGACAAGGGAACACTGAAGCTTTCTTT	CASSSYPGQGNTEAFF
NA	TRBV2	TRBJ1-6	NA	TGTGCCAGCAAGGCCGGGGCAGGGAATAATCCACCCCTCCACTTT	CASKAGAGNNPPLHF
few	TRBV9	TRBJ1-5	TRBD1	TGTGCCAGCAGCTTCGGACAGGGGTGTCAGCCCCAGCATTTT	CASSFGQGCQPQHF
many	TRBV27	TRBJ1-2	NA	TGTGCCAGCAGTTTGGGGGGGCAAGTTTCCGGCTACACCTTC	CASSLGGQVSGYTF
few	TRBV3-1	TRBJ2-2	NA	TGTGCCAGCAGCCATCTCACAGGGTTTGGGGAGCTGTTTTTT	CASSHLTGFGELFF
many	TRBV7-2	TRBJ2-6	NA	TGTGCCAGCAGCTTGGGCGGATCTTCAGTCGTCCTGACTTTC	CASSLGGSSVVLTF
NA	TRBV6-1	TRBJ1-5	NA	TGTGCCAGCAGTGCCTCGGCGGGGGGGGCCGGCAATCAGCCCCAGCATTTT	CASSASAGGAGNQPQHF
many	TRBV10-3	TRBJ2-3	NA	TGTGCCATCAGTGAAGGTGGAGTAGGCAGCACAGATACGCAGTATTTT	CAISEGGVGSTDTQYF
few	TRBV12-3/TRBV12-4	TRBJ1-2	NA	TGTGCCAGCAGATTTGGACAGCGCTACACCTTC	CASRFGQRYTF
NA	TRBV6-2/TRBV6-3	TRBJ1-5	TRBD1	TGTGCCAGCAGTGCGCCGGGACAGTCATATCAGCCCCAGCATTTT	CASSAPGQSYQPQHF
NA	TRBV27	TRBJ2-5	TRBD2	TGTGCCAGCAGTATCCTAGCGGGGGCAGGGGAGACCCAGTACTTC	CASSILAGAGETQYF
many	TRBV6-6	TRBJ1-6	NA	TGTGCCAGCAGCTCCGACAGGACCAGATCACCCCTCCACTTT	CASSSDRTRSPLHF
NA	TRBV20-1	TRBJ2-1	TRBD2	TGCAGTGCTAGAGATTCTAGCGGGGCTCGGGGTGAGCAGTTCTTC	CSARDSSGARGEQFF
NA	TRBV7-8	TRBJ1-6	TRBD1	TGTGCCAGCAGCTTAGTAGACAGGGTGAGATCACCCCTCCACTTT	CASSLVDRVRSPLHF
many	TRBV5-1	TRBJ1-2	NA	TGCGCCAGCAGCCTGGATTCAGGGTCTCGAGGCTACACCTTC	CASSLDSGSRGYTF
many	TRBV24-1	TRBJ2-3	NA	TGTGCCACCAGTGATTCCCGCAGGGTTAAGGGCACAGATACGCAGTATTTT	CATSDSRRVKGTDTQYF
few	TRBV20-1	TRBJ2-5	TRBD2	TGCAGTGCTGTTCCGGGACTAGCGGGGGGAACCGGTGGTGAGCAGTACTTC	CSAVPGLAGGTGGEQYF
many	TRBV15	TRBJ2-7	NA	TGTGCCACCAGCAGAGATCTGAGACAGAACAACGAGCAGTACTTC	CATSRDLRQNNEQYF
NA	TRBV20-1	TRBJ1-2	NA	TGCAGTGCCAGAACACCGGGCCCAACAAGGGGGGGCTACACCTTC	CSARTPGPTRGGYTF
NA	TRBV20-1	TRBJ2-5	TRBD1	TGCAGTGCTAGTAGAGACAGGGGACAGGAGACCCAGTACTTC	CSASRDRGQETQYF
many	TRBV5-1	TRBJ2-7	NA	TGCGCCAGCAGCCAACAGCGGAGGGCCACCTACGAGCAGTACTTC	CASSQQRRATYEQYF
many	TRBV5-5	TRBJ2-1	NA	TGTGCCAGCAAGCCCCCAACTGCAGACAATGAGCAGTTCTTC	CASKPPTADNEQFF
NA	TRBV6-2/TRBV6-3	TRBJ2-4	NA	TGTGCCAGCAGTCACCCCAAGCGGTCCCCTAATTCTGGCAACATTCAGTACTTC	CASSHPKRSPNSGNIQYF
few	TRBV9	TRBJ1-1	NA	TGTGCCAGCAGCGTAGATGACAGGAGGAACACTGAAGCTTTCTTT	CASSVDDRRNTEAFF
few	TRBV27	TRBJ1-1	NA	TGTGCCAGCAGTTTCACAATGAACACTGAAGCTTTCTTT	CASSFTMNTEAFF
many	TRBV10-3	TRBJ2-3	TRBD1	TGTGCCATCCGATCGGACAGGGGAGGTGATACGCAGTATTTT	CAIRSDRGGDTQYF
NA	TRBV20-1	TRBJ1-2	NA	TGCAGTGCTGCTGACAGTCCTAACTATGGCTACACCTTC	CSAADSPNYGYTF
many	TRBV20-1	TRBJ2-3	TRBD2	TGCAGTGCTCTAGAGCTACTAGCGGGGGGAGGAGATACGCAGTATTTT	CSALELLAGGGDTQYF
NA	TRBV9	TRBJ1-6	NA	TGTGCCAGCAGCGTAGAGGAGAATTCACCCCTCCACTTT	CASSVEENSPLHF
few	TRBV10-3	TRBJ1-5	NA	TGTGCCATCAGTACCGGGACTTTGGGACAGCCCCAGCATTTT	CAISTGTLGQPQHF
once	TRBV9	TRBJ1-3	TRBD1	TGTGCCAGCAGCCTGACAGGGAACCCGCGAAACACCATATATTTT	CASSLTGNPRNTIYF
NA	TRBV7-8	TRBJ1-1	NA	TGTGCCAGCAGCTCAGGGTTGGGGGAGACTGAAGCTTTCTTT	CASSSGLGETEAFF
many	TRBV7-2	TRBJ2-1	TRBD2	TGTGCCAGCAGCACCCTAGCGGGGGGGGTCAATGAGCAGTTCTTC	CASSTLAGGVNEQFF
many	TRBV5-1	TRBJ2-5	TRBD2	TGCGCCAGCAGCCTGTCTAGCGGCCCCCAAGAGACCCAGTACTTC	CASSLSSGPQETQYF
many	TRBV18	TRBJ2-2	NA	TGTGCCAGCTCATTTAACACCGGGGAGCTGTTTTTT	CASSFNTGELFF
NA	TRBV7-8	TRBJ1-5	NA	TGTGCCAGCAGCTTAGAGGGATTCAATCAGCCCCAGCATTTT	CASSLEGFNQPQHF
few	TRBV15	TRBJ1-1	NA	TGTGCCACCAGCAGAGATCACAGATGGAACACTGAAGCTTTCTTT	CATSRDHRWNTEAFF
few	TRBV5-6	TRBJ1-2	NA	TGTGCCAGCAGCCTATACCCCGGGGTACCCTATGGCTACACCTTC	CASSLYPGVPYGYTF
many	TRBV7-2	TRBJ1-2	NA	TGTGCCAGCACCCTCGGGGGTGGTGGCTACACCTTC	CASTLGGGGYTF
many	TRBV20-1	TRBJ1-2	TRBD1	TGCAGTGCTAGAGATCAGGGGGCAGGGAGGGCCTATGGCTACACCTTC	CSARDQGAGRAYGYTF
few	TRBV20-1	TRBJ1-2	NA	TGCAGTGCTAGAGATCGGTCAGGCTATGGCTACACCTTC	CSARDRSGYGYTF